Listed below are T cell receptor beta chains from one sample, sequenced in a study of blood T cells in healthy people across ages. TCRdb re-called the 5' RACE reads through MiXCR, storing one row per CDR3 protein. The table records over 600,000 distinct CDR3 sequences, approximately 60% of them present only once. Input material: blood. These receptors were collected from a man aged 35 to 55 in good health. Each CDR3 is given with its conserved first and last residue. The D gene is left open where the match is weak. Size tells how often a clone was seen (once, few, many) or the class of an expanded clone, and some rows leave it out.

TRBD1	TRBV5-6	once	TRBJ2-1	TGTGCCAGCAGCTTACAACCGGGACAGGGGTGGAATGAGCAGTTCTTC	CASSLQPGQGWNEQFF
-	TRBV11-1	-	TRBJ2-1	TGTGCCAGCAGCAAGACTCTCCCACGCTACAATGAGCAGTTCTTC	CASSKTLPRYNEQFF
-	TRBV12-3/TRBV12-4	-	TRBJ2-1	TGTGCCAGCAGTTCTCCGGCGGGGGCGGTCGGTGAGCAGTTCTTC	CASSSPAGAVGEQFF
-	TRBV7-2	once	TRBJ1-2	TGTGCCAGCAGCTTAGTGGGACGGGGGCAGGCTTATGGCTACACCTTC	CASSLVGRGQAYGYTF
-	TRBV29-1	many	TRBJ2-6	TGCAGCGTTGTACTTTGGGCTGGGGCCAACGTCCTGACTTTC	CSVVLWAGANVLTF
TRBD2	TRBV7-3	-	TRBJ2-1	TGTGCCAGCAGCTTAATGGTAGCGGGGGGCTCCTACAATGAGCAGTTCTTC	CASSLMVAGGSYNEQFF
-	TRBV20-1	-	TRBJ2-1	TGCAGTGCTAGAGGGGGCTTTAGAGAGACCCAGTTCTTC	CSARGGFRETQFF
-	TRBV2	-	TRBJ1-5	TGTGCCAGCAGCGACAGAGGACTTTTTAATCAGCCCCAGCATTTT	CASSDRGLFNQPQHF
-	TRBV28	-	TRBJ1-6	TGTGCCAGCAGTTTTTTCCTGAGTCGTTCACCCCTCCACTTT	CASSFFLSRSPLHF
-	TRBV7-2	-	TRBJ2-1	TGTGCCAGCAGCTCGTTACTGACAGAAGTACGGGCTGAGCAGTTCTTC	CASSSLLTEVRAEQFF
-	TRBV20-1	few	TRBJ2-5	TGCAGTGCCCCGGTTGCAGGGCGGCAAGAGACCCAGTACTTC	CSAPVAGRQETQYF
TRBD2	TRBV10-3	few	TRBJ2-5	TGTGCCATCAGACCCAGAGCGGGAGTACGAGAGACCCAGTACTTC	CAIRPRAGVRETQYF
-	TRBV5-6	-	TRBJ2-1	TGTGCCAGCAGCTTGGTTCCCAGGGCGATCGCCAATGAGCAGTTCTTC	CASSLVPRAIANEQFF
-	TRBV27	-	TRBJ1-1	TGTGCCACCCGACAGGTGATTATTAACACTGAAGCTTTCTTT	CATRQVIINTEAFF
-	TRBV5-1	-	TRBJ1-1	TGCGCCAGCAGCATCAGGGAGGGGAACACTGAAGCTTTCTTT	CASSIREGNTEAFF
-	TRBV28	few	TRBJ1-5	TGTGCCAGCAGTCCTACAGGGACCAGGGATCAGCCCCAGCATTTT	CASSPTGTRDQPQHF
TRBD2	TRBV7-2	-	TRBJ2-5	TGTGCCAGCAGCTTCCGCGTGCGCGGGGGGGCGGATGAGCAGTACTTC	CASSFRVRGGADEQYF
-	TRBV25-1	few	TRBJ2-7	TGTGCCAGCAATTTCGGTGGAGATGAGCAGTACTTC	CASNFGGDEQYF
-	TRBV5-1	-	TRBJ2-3	TGCGCCAGCAGCTTGAGCGGAAACCCCACAGATACGCAGTATTTT	CASSLSGNPTDTQYF
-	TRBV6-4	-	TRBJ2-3	TGTGCCAGCAGTGATGAGTTTGGGGGGACGCAGTATTTT	CASSDEFGGTQYF
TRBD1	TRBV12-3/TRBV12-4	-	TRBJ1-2	TGTGCCAGCAGTCTCGGGACAGGGTCGTACTGGGCAGACTATGGCTACACCTTC	CASSLGTGSYWADYGYTF
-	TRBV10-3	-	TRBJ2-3	TGTGCCATCACTCAAAGGGTCGGGGGCACAGATACGCAGTATTTT	CAITQRVGGTDTQYF
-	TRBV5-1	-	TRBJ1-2	TGCGCCAGCAGCTTGGAAAGTTCCTATGGCTACACCTTC	CASSLESSYGYTF
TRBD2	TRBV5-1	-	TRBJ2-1	TGCGCCAGCAGCTTAACTAGCGGGGTCAATGAGCAGTTCTTC	CASSLTSGVNEQFF
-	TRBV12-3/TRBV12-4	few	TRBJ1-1	TGTGCCAGCACCATAGAGACTGAAGCTTTCTTT	CASTIETEAFF
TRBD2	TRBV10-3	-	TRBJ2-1	TGTGCCATCAGTCGGACTAGCGGGGATTATGAGCAGTTCTTC	CAISRTSGDYEQFF
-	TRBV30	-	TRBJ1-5	TGTGCCTGGAGTGCGACAGGACGGAATCAGCCCCAGCATTTT	CAWSATGRNQPQHF
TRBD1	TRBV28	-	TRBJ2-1	TGTGCCGGCAGCCCGGGACAGGGGTTCTACAATGAGCAGTTCTTC	CAGSPGQGFYNEQFF
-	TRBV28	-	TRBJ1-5	TGTGCCAGCACTACTAGGGGGGGCATCCAGCCCCAGCATTTT	CASTTRGGIQPQHF
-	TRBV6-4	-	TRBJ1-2	TGTGCCAGCAGTGACTCGACGCGTGGCTATGGCTACACCTTC	CASSDSTRGYGYTF
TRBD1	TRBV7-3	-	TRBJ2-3	TGTGCCAGCAGCCCCGGGGGACAGGCAGATACGCAGTATTTT	CASSPGGQADTQYF
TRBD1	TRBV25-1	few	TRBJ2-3	TGTGCCAGCACTGGACAGGGTACAGATACGCAGTATTTT	CASTGQGTDTQYF
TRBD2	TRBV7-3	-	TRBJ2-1	TGTGCCAGCAGCTTTAGCGGGGGGGTTAGTAATGAGCAGTTCTTC	CASSFSGGVSNEQFF
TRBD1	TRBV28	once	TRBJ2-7	TGTGCCAGCACCCCCGTAGGACAGGGGGCCTACGAGCAGTACTTC	CASTPVGQGAYEQYF
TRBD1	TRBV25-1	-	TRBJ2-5	TGTGCCAGCAGTGTAGACAGGGTGGTGAAGACCCAGTACTTC	CASSVDRVVKTQYF
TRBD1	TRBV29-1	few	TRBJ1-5	TGCAGCGTTGGGACAGGGGGTGACCAGCCCCAGCATTTT	CSVGTGGDQPQHF
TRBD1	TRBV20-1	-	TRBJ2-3	TGCAGTGCCCCCTCCAACCGGGACAGGGGGATTCGGACAGATACGCAGTATTTT	CSAPSNRDRGIRTDTQYF
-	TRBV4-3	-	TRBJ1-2	TGCGCCAGCAGCCAAGATGCGGTTGGGAGGAGTGGCTACACCTTC	CASSQDAVGRSGYTF
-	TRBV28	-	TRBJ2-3	TGTGCCAGCAGTTCGGGCCCTCGGGAGACAGATACGCAGTATTTT	CASSSGPRETDTQYF
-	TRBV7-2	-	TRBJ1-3	TGTGCCAGCAGCTCCGGGGGCGGCAGCCCCATATATTTT	CASSSGGGSPIYF
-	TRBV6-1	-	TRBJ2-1	TGTGCCAGCAGTGGAGGCCTCAAAAGGACGCCTACCTACGAGCAGTTCTTC	CASSGGLKRTPTYEQFF
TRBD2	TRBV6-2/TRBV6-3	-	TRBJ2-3	TGTGCCAGCAGTCGCATTACTAGCGGACGCACAGATACGCAGTATTTT	CASSRITSGRTDTQYF
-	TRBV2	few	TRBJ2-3	TGTGCCAGCACGTGGAGGCGAGTGCTCACAGATACGCAGTATTTT	CASTWRRVLTDTQYF
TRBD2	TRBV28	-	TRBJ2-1	TGTGCCAGCAGTTCCCCGGGGGGAGGGCCCTACAATGAGCAGTTCTTC	CASSSPGGGPYNEQFF
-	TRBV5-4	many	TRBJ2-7	TGTGCCAGCAGCCACCGGGACTCTCACTCCTACGAGCAGTACTTC	CASSHRDSHSYEQYF
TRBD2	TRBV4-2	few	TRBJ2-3	TGTGCCAGCAGCCAAGCCAGCGGGGGGGCGGGGACGCAGTATTTT	CASSQASGGAGTQYF
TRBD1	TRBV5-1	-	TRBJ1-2	TGCGCCAGCAGCCCGGGACAGGGCCGAAGTGGCGGCTACACCTTC	CASSPGQGRSGGYTF
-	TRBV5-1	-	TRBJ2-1	TGCGCCAGCAGCTTGGACGGGCCCTACAATGAGCAGTTCTTC	CASSLDGPYNEQFF
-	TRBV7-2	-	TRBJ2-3	TGTGCCAGCAGCTCCGGGAGAAGTGTTACTACGCAGTATTTT	CASSSGRSVTTQYF
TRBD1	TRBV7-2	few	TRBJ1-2	TGTGCCAGCAGCCGTGGGGGGACAGGGACTAACTATGGCTACACCTTC	CASSRGGTGTNYGYTF